These T cell receptor beta chains were read from a single sample in a study of T cell repertoires in cytomegalovirus infection. Antigens for these TCRs are unknown. TCRdb itself ran the reads through MiXCR, one entry per CDR3 protein. The table lists about 900,000 distinct CDR3 sequences, roughly 30% of them singletons. The source material was cultured CD8+ T cells from PBMCs, sampled from culture after CMV antigen stimulation. The receptor source for this set is a human donor in good health (CMV status not recorded). Some clones in this sample may be carry-over from other donors' samples. CDR3s include the opening cysteine and the closing phenylalanine or tryptophan. A D gene is named only where the DNA matches it firmly. Some rows have no size entry. The others give once, few or many, or a class for an expanded clone.

v_gene	j_gene	d_gene	abundance	CDR3nt	CDR3aa
TRBV11-2	TRBJ2-7	-	many	TGTGCCAGCAGCCTCTCCGGGCCCTACGAGCAGTACTTC	CASSLSGPYEQYF
TRBV19	TRBJ1-6	-	few	TGTGCCAGTAGTTCGCCCACCCGACAAAATTCACCCCTCCACTTT	CASSSPTRQNSPLHF
TRBV4-1	TRBJ1-4	-	-	TGTGCCAGCAGCCAGGGACCAGGTGCTGAAAAACTGTTTTTT	CASSQGPGAEKLFF
TRBV27	TRBJ2-7	-	few	TGTGCCAGCAGTTTCTCTGACAGCTCCTACGAGCAGTACTTC	CASSFSDSSYEQYF
TRBV6-5	TRBJ1-1	-	-	TGTGCCAGCAGTTACTCGAGCGGCAGGAACACTGAAGCTTTCTTT	CASSYSSGRNTEAFF
TRBV27	TRBJ1-2	TRBD1	-	TGTGCCAGCAGTCAACAGGGGGGCTACTATGGCTACACCTTC	CASSQQGGYYGYTF
TRBV27	TRBJ1-2	-	-	TGTGCCAACAGTTTTAACAGTAACTATGGCTACACCTTC	CANSFNSNYGYTF
TRBV7-2	TRBJ1-6	TRBD1	many	TGTGCCAGCAGCTACCCGACAGGGGAGAGGGGATCACCCCTCCACTTT	CASSYPTGERGSPLHF
TRBV7-9	TRBJ2-3	TRBD1	-	TGTGCCAGCAGCCTACCCCGGGACAGGGCATCCGAGGGCACAGATACGCAGTATTTT	CASSLPRDRASEGTDTQYF
TRBV7-9	TRBJ2-1	TRBD2	few	TGTGCCAGGAGACCGGGACTAGCGGGGGACAATGAGCAGTTCTTC	CARRPGLAGDNEQFF
TRBV15	TRBJ1-3	-	-	TGTGCCACCAGCAGAGGGAGGACCCTAACTGGGGGGTCTGGAAACACCATATATTTT	CATSRGRTLTGGSGNTIYF
TRBV4-1	TRBJ2-4	-	-	TGCGCCAGCAGCACATGGCCCGGGAGCATTCAGTACTTC	CASSTWPGSIQYF
TRBV2	TRBJ2-1	TRBD2	-	TGTGCCAGCAGTGGAAGACTAGCGGGGGGGCCGGAGCTACGCAATGAGCAGTTCTTC	CASSGRLAGGPELRNEQFF
TRBV7-4	TRBJ2-2	-	-	TGTGCCAGCAGCCCCGACTGGCAACGTACCGGGGAGCTGTTTTTT	CASSPDWQRTGELFF
TRBV19	TRBJ2-1	TRBD2	-	TGTGCCAGCCTATGGGGCGGGGAAAGCGGGGATGAGCAGTTCTTC	CASLWGGESGDEQFF
TRBV13	TRBJ2-3	TRBD2	many	TGTGCCAGCAGCTTAGGGGGGGGGATAACAGATACGCAGTATTTT	CASSLGGGITDTQYF
TRBV28	TRBJ1-2	-	few	TGTGCCAGCAGTCGCCAGTTCCTTTATGGCTACACCTTC	CASSRQFLYGYTF
TRBV19	TRBJ1-1	-	few	TGTGCCAGTAGTATTCGGGGCAGTGAAACTGAAGCTTTCTTT	CASSIRGSETEAFF
TRBV6-1	TRBJ2-5	TRBD1	-	TGTGCCAGCACCCGACCTGGACAGGGGCAATTCCAAGAGACCCAGTACTTC	CASTRPGQGQFQETQYF
TRBV7-2	TRBJ2-1	TRBD2	few	TGTGCCAGCAGTCAGCGGGGGGGCACATCCTACAATGAGCAGTTCTTC	CASSQRGGTSYNEQFF
TRBV3-1	TRBJ2-6	-	-	TGTGCCAGCAGCCAAGATCAAAGCTCTGGGGCCAACGTCCTGACTTTC	CASSQDQSSGANVLTF
TRBV4-1	TRBJ2-3	TRBD2	-	TGCGCCAGCAGCCAAGAGCGGACTAGCGGGGGGCCCACAGATACGCAGTATTTT	CASSQERTSGGPTDTQYF
TRBV19	TRBJ1-2	TRBD1	-	TGTGCCAGTAACACAGGGGGACACTATGGCTACACCTTC	CASNTGGHYGYTF
TRBV27	TRBJ1-2	-	few	TGTGCCAGCAGTTCCAACCCTACAGGGAACGGGCGCACCTTC	CASSSNPTGNGRTF
TRBV20-1	TRBJ2-3	-	few	TGCAGTGCTAGAGATCCCCCAGGGAAATTGACAGATACGCAGTATTTT	CSARDPPGKLTDTQYF
TRBV28	TRBJ1-1	-	once	TGTGCCAGCAGTAGACCGGGACCGATTTTCATGAACACTGAAGCTTTCTTT	CASSRPGPIFMNTEAFF
TRBV5-4	TRBJ1-2	-	-	TGTGCCAGCAGCTTGGCCCTACGGACGTCGGATGGCTACACCTTC	CASSLALRTSDGYTF
TRBV7-6	TRBJ2-5	TRBD2	-	TGTGCCAGCAGCGTCTACAGAGCGGGGGAGACCCAGTACTTC	CASSVYRAGETQYF
TRBV4-1	TRBJ1-2	-	few	TGCGCCAGCAGCCAAGATCGGGGCCAGGGGCTCTTTGACTATGGCTACACCTTC	CASSQDRGQGLFDYGYTF
TRBV24-1	TRBJ2-1	TRBD2	-	TGTGCCACCAGTGTGGGGACTAGCGGGGATGAGCAGTTCTTC	CATSVGTSGDEQFF
TRBV6-6	TRBJ2-1	TRBD2	-	TGTGCCAGCAGTTTTTCCGGGGGGGCGGCCTACAATGAGCAGTTCTTC	CASSFSGGAAYNEQFF
TRBV7-6	TRBJ2-1	-	-	TGTGCTAGCAGCTTGAACCCGGGCCCCAAACAAGGATACAATGAGCAGTTCTTC	CASSLNPGPKQGYNEQFF
TRBV7-6	TRBJ2-3	-	-	TGTGCCAGCAGCCCTGGCGCAGCTCCTAGCACAGATACGCAGTATTTT	CASSPGAAPSTDTQYF
TRBV20-1	TRBJ2-2	TRBD2	many	TGCAGTGCTAGAGAAGTAGCGGGGGGCCTCACCGGGGAGCTGTTTTTT	CSAREVAGGLTGELFF
TRBV9	TRBJ1-3	-	few	TGTGCCAGCAGCCACACCGGTAGGGAACCACCCCCTCTTTCAGGAAACACCATATATTTT	CASSHTGREPPPLSGNTIYF
TRBV12-5	TRBJ1-5	TRBD1	-	TGTGCTAGTGGTTTGGGGACCCAGGGACAGGGGGACGATCAGCCCCAGCATTTT	CASGLGTQGQGDDQPQHF
TRBV25-1	TRBJ1-1	-	few	TGTGCCAGCAGCCAAAATAGGGGGGAAGATCCGAACACTGAAGCTTTCTTT	CASSQNRGEDPNTEAFF
TRBV12-3/TRBV12-4	TRBJ2-2	-	many	TGTGCCAGCAGCCCAGGGACCGGGGAGCTGTTTTTT	CASSPGTGELFF
TRBV2	TRBJ2-5	-	few	TGTGCCAGCAGTGAAGCACAGGACTGGGAGACCCAGTACTTC	CASSEAQDWETQYF
TRBV12-3/TRBV12-4	TRBJ1-2	TRBD1	few	TGTGCCAGCAGCTACCCCCCTCGGACAGGGGGAAGCTATGGCTACACCTTC	CASSYPPRTGGSYGYTF
TRBV7-9	TRBJ2-3	TRBD2	many	TGTGCCAGCAGCTCCAGCGGGGGCTCCACAGATACGCAGTATTTT	CASSSSGGSTDTQYF
TRBV7-7	TRBJ2-1	TRBD2	-	TGTGCTAGCAGCCCGGGACTAGCGGGGGGCGGGGGTGAGCAGTTCTTC	CASSPGLAGGGGEQFF
TRBV2	TRBJ2-3	TRBD2	-	TGTGCCAGCAGCACCTCACTAGCGGGGGGGCCAGATACGCAGTATTTT	CASSTSLAGGPDTQYF
TRBV7-8	TRBJ1-5	-	-	TGTGCCAGCAGCTTAGTAACGGGGGTCCAGCCCCAGCATTTT	CASSLVTGVQPQHF
TRBV12-3/TRBV12-4	TRBJ1-5	-	few	TGTGCCAGCAGTTTAGAGGGAGCCATCAATCAGCCCCAGCATTTT	CASSLEGAINQPQHF
TRBV7-6	TRBJ1-1	-	-	TGTGCCAGCAGCTTAGAGCTCGAGGGGACTGAAGCTTTCTTT	CASSLELEGTEAFF
TRBV7-3	TRBJ2-2	-	-	TGTGCCAGCAGCTTAGTGGACAGTCACACCGGGGAGCTGTTTTTT	CASSLVDSHTGELFF